This T cell receptor beta chain is from a study of shared clonotypes between healthy human individuals (dated by TCRdb to the early 2020s). Describing the broader study: The cohort comprised two women and a few men aged 18 to 49 years. For each donor, CD4 naive and CD4 memory were each run on three plates, CD8 naive on two plates, and CD8 memory on one plate. To estimate repertoire size and how much clonotype sharing occurs between individuals, the study deeply sequenced the blood TCR repertoires of several healthy adults. Different laboratories and diverse techniques were used to prepare libraries and sequence TCR repertoires, to increase sequencing depth and limit assay-specific biases. Leukapheresis yielded between about 0.85 and 10 billion PBMCs per donor. Overall results and qualifications from the work: Pairwise subsampling indicated that sequencing depth was expected to affect the degree of clonotype sharing among donors. Across four donors, about 5.2% of naive CD4, more than 3% of naive CD8, 2% to 2.5% of memory CD4, and over 0.35% of memory CD8 clonotypes were shared. Even with the large sequencing depth, rarefaction of the sorted-subset datasets indicated that sequencing was incomplete. Clonotypes shared by all four sorted-subset donors showed higher generation probabilities than non-shared clonotypes. Naive subsets generally had larger estimated clonotype richness than memory subsets. Sampling was restricted to blood, and TCR repertoires in tissues likely differ from the TCR repertoires found in blood. Because the study included a small number of donors, the genetic and exposure-history diversity represented was limited.

Using the deep immunoSEQ assay, multiplex PCR amplified TCR CDR3 regions from genomic DNA. Genomic DNA extracted from each cell subset was distributed evenly over all wells of several immunoSEQ 96-well plates, and each plate served as one replicate. For sorted subsets, 150 to 200 ng genomic DNA, equal to tens of thousands of T cell genomes, was loaded into each replicate PCR. Purified libraries were measured with a Qubit 3.0 fluorometer, size-checked on a Bioanalyzer 2100, and measured again with the KAPA Library Quantification kit. Each immunoSEQ 96-well plate was sequenced on its own single-read 150-cycle Illumina NextSeq 550 flow cell. From the authors' description of their analysis: The immunoSEQ output contained only junctional sequences without quality scores, so filtering could not match that applied to full-length reads. Sequences were annotated with PyIR, a Python wrapper for IgBLAST v1.9, and V/J genes and CDR3 were assigned using IMGT germline references. Reads were filtered out if the reads had weak V/J assignments (E-value above 1e-6), no CDR3, stop codons, out-of-frame junctions, or ambiguous translated residues. V3J clonotypes were defined as sequences sharing an identical inferred V gene, J gene, and CDR3 amino acid sequence. Percentage overlap between repertoires was computed as shared unique clonotypes divided by the size of the smaller repertoire. Three approaches were used to assess repertoire richness: RTK rarefaction, the Chao1 estimator, and Recon v2.1 estimates of unobserved clonotypes. Generation probabilities were computed with OLGA for all TCRbeta clonotypes obtained by the gDNA method from several donors. This immuneACCESS table, as held by TCRdb, lists in-frame sequences with V and J called but not all clones. Of the missing ones, under half trace to an unresolved V gene in checked studies; the others have no known cause. Clone size and V and J calls were adopted from that table, with D and trimming inferred from the DNA. The sample table shows around 200,000 clones, and roughly 93% are seen once. The ten most abundant clones make up around 0.067% of the sample.

Donors were healthy HIV-negative adults with no recently reported acute infections or vaccinations. All donors were Caucasian adults living in Nashville, Tennessee, USA. CD4+ T cells were enriched by magnetic negative selection; naive cells were then positively selected on CD45RA, and the negative fraction formed the memory subset. After blood collection by leukapheresis, PBMCs were isolated using Ficoll-Histopaque density gradient centrifugation and then cryopreserved in the vapor phase of liquid nitrogen. Analytical flow cytometry was used to check the purity and quantity of every magnetically sorted T cell population. Genomic DNA was isolated from each sorted fraction and quantified by UV absorbance on a Nanodrop 2000c. V was cut back by 4 bases and J by 0 bases, leaving a gap of 19 bases between them. Looking up the germline V gene (reference sequence) yields CDR1 GTSNPN and CDR2 SVGIG. The CDR3 runs 17 residues from the cysteine to the phenylalanine. Of all the DNA, just the CDR3 is kept, 51 bases in frame from base 1.

Remarks on this clone: Its antigen remains undetermined. Base qualities are not provided; no much larger clone lies one nucleotide away.

This sequence uses TRBV30 and TRBJ1-5; TRBD1 is possibly the D segment (5 matching bases). This TCR came from a young woman in good health. Sequenced sample: naive CD4+ T cells sorted from blood. The sample's cell subset or site, from its label and the paper: CD45RA+ positively selected. The nucleotide sequence is given as TGTGCCTGGAACCTAGGACATACGAGTCCTAGCAATCAGCCCCAGCATTTT. The resulting protein is CAWNLGHTSPSNQPQHF.